These T cell receptor beta chains were read from a single sample in a study of T cells in Graves' hyperthyroidism and ophthalmopathy. TCRdb re-called the multiplex PCR reads with MiXCR, one entry per CDR3 protein. The table records a few hundred thousand distinct CDR3 sequences, approximately 15% of them present only once. Input material: blood. All receptors derive from a woman in her twenties or thirties with Graves' hyperthyroidism that later progressed to Graves' ophthalmopathy. Each CDR3 is given with its conserved first and last residue. The order of the fields is clone size, D gene, V gene, J gene, CDR3 protein, CDR3 DNA. The D gene is left open where the match is weak. Size is stated for part of the rows, as once, few or many counts, or as a class when the clone is expanded.

.,.,TRBV6-2/TRBV6-3,TRBJ1-3,CASSRDSSPGNTIYF,TGTGCCAGCAGCCGTGACAGCTCCCCTGGAAACACCATATATTTT
many,.,TRBV12-3/TRBV12-4,TRBJ2-5,CASRPSQETQYF,TGTGCCAGCCGCCCTTCCCAAGAGACCCAGTACTTC
many,TRBD2,TRBV5-1,TRBJ2-1,CASTMTSGAYNEQFF,TGCGCCAGTACAATGACTAGCGGGGCATACAATGAGCAGTTCTTC
few,TRBD2,TRBV7-9,TRBJ2-2,CASSRTSGRDTGELFF,TGTGCCAGCAGCCGGACTAGCGGGAGGGACACCGGGGAGCTGTTTTTT
many,TRBD2,TRBV13,TRBJ2-5,CASSRTSGRVEETQYF,TGTGCCAGCAGCAGAACTAGCGGGAGAGTTGAGGAGACCCAGTACTTC
many,.,TRBV2,TRBJ1-2,CASSATAYGYTF,TGTGCCAGCAGTGCCACCGCCTATGGCTACACCTTC
.,.,TRBV19,TRBJ1-2,CASSIEGVSGYTF,TGTGCCAGTAGTATAGAAGGGGTGTCTGGCTACACCTTC
.,.,TRBV5-1,TRBJ2-1,CASSLGDSLSYNEQFF,TGCGCCAGCAGCTTGGGTGACAGTTTATCCTACAATGAGCAGTTCTTC
few,.,TRBV7-9,TRBJ2-1,CASSLIPINEQFF,TGTGCCAGCAGCTTAATTCCAATCAATGAGCAGTTCTTC
few,TRBD1,TRBV20-1,TRBJ1-2,CSARDLRTGVGYGYTF,TGCAGTGCTAGAGATCTACGGACAGGGGTTGGCTATGGCTACACCTTC
many,TRBD2,TRBV7-3,TRBJ2-1,CASSSGLAGSEQFF,TGTGCCAGCAGCTCGGGACTAGCGGGAAGTGAGCAGTTCTTC
many,.,TRBV19,TRBJ1-1,CASSIRGGDTEAFF,TGTGCCAGTAGTATACGGGGGGGGGACACTGAAGCTTTCTTT
many,.,TRBV19,TRBJ1-1,CASSIGEGEAFF,TGTGCCAGTAGTATCGGGGAGGGGGAAGCTTTCTTT
.,.,TRBV7-9,TRBJ2-3,CASSLAGTPGTDTQYF,TGTGCCAGCAGCTTGGCGGGAACCCCTGGCACAGATACGCAGTATTTT
few,.,TRBV29-1,TRBJ2-7,CSVGSAARDTSSYEQYF,TGCAGCGTGGGGAGTGCGGCTAGGGACACTAGCTCCTACGAGCAGTACTTC
many,TRBD1,TRBV30,TRBJ1-5,CAWTGQGNQPQHF,TGTGCCTGGACGGGACAGGGAAATCAGCCCCAGCATTTT
many,.,TRBV20-1,TRBJ2-1,CSARDGREQFF,TGCAGTGCTAGAGATGGGCGTGAGCAGTTCTTC
many,.,TRBV6-5,TRBJ1-6,CASSYDSTASYNSPLHF,TGTGCCAGCAGTTACGACTCGACAGCATCGTATAATTCACCCCTCCACTTT
many,TRBD2,TRBV5-1,TRBJ2-7,CASSPGLAAELHEQYF,TGCGCCAGCAGCCCCGGACTAGCCGCCGAACTCCACGAGCAGTACTTC
many,TRBD2,TRBV2,TRBJ2-1,CASSETSGRANEQFF,TGTGCCAGCAGCGAGACTAGCGGGAGGGCGAATGAGCAGTTCTTC
few,.,TRBV29-1,TRBJ2-7,CSVENPSDPSSYEQYF,TGCAGCGTGGAAAACCCTAGCGACCCGAGCTCCTACGAGCAGTACTTC
.,.,TRBV4-1,TRBJ2-1,CASSLNSENEQFF,TGCGCCAGCAGCCTGAACTCGGAGAATGAGCAGTTCTTC
few,.,TRBV24-1,TRBJ2-2,CATSVSPDSTNTGELFF,TGTGCCACCAGTGTGTCCCCGGACAGTACGAACACCGGGGAGCTGTTTTTT
many,.,TRBV20-1,TRBJ1-4,CSATGVGKLFF,TGCAGTGCTACAGGGGTGGGAAAACTGTTTTTT
.,.,TRBV19,TRBJ1-3,CASSLAGDSGDTIYF,TGTGCCAGTAGCTTAGCCGGGGACTCTGGAGACACCATATATTTT
many,.,TRBV28,TRBJ1-2,CASDSSHGYTF,TGTGCCAGCGACAGTTCCCATGGCTACACCTTC
few,.,TRBV20-1,TRBJ2-1,CSVRRWGLNEQFF,TGCAGTGTTCGCCGGTGGGGGCTGAATGAGCAGTTCTTC
many,.,TRBV10-3,TRBJ2-7,CAISEWQEGDEQYF,TGTGCCATCAGTGAATGGCAGGAGGGAGACGAGCAGTACTTC
few,.,TRBV6-2/TRBV6-3,TRBJ1-5,CASSGQGSYSNQPQHF,TGTGCCAGCAGTGGCCAGGGATCTTATAGCAATCAGCCCCAGCATTTT
few,TRBD2,TRBV6-9,TRBJ2-5,CASSYGTSGSETQYF,TGTGCCAGCAGTTACGGGACTAGCGGGAGTGAGACCCAGTACTTC
many,.,TRBV6-4,TRBJ1-1,CASRQDTYTEAFF,TGTGCCAGCAGGCAGGACACCTACACTGAAGCTTTCTTT
many,TRBD1,TRBV12-3/TRBV12-4,TRBJ2-1,CASSQTGTDKRNEQFF,TGTGCCAGCAGTCAGACAGGGACAGATAAAAGGAATGAGCAGTTCTTC
.,.,TRBV6-6,TRBJ1-2,CASSYMATGSLDGYTF,TGTGCCAGCAGTTACATGGCGACGGGGTCTCTGGATGGCTACACCTTC
many,.,TRBV18,TRBJ2-7,CASSPQDDNEQYF,TGTGCCAGCTCACCACAGGATGACAACGAGCAGTACTTC
.,.,TRBV6-2/TRBV6-3,TRBJ2-3,CASSLGQLGTDTQYF,TGTGCCAGCAGCCTCGGACAGTTAGGCACAGATACGCAGTATTTT
many,.,TRBV24-1,TRBJ2-2,CATRESGGTGELFF,TGTGCCACTAGGGAATCAGGAGGTACCGGGGAGCTGTTTTTT
many,.,TRBV7-2,TRBJ2-7,CASSLGFQQYF,TGTGCCAGCAGCTTAGGGTTCCAGCAGTACTTC
many,TRBD2,TRBV19,TRBJ2-1,CASSIVPTSGNNEQFF,TGTGCCAGTAGTATAGTTCCGACTAGCGGGAATAATGAGCAGTTCTTC
many,.,TRBV20-1,TRBJ2-3,CSVTGTDTQYF,TGCAGTGTCACAGGTACAGATACGCAGTATTTT
many,TRBD1,TRBV2,TRBJ2-1,CASSGGGNRGLKEFF,TGTGCCAGCAGTGGGGGGGGTAACAGGGGGCTTAAGGAGTTCTTC
many,.,TRBV13,TRBJ2-7,CASSRDDGEQYF,TGTGCCAGCAGCCGAGACGACGGAGAGCAGTACTTC
many,.,TRBV3-1,TRBJ2-2,CASSQVQGSGELFF,TGTGCCAGCAGCCAAGTCCAGGGGAGCGGGGAGCTGTTTTTT